This entry is about one T cell receptor beta chain. Its target is not known. Multiplex touch-down PCR with TRB-A/B primers amplified rearranged V-D-J TRB sequences. TCRdb passed the multiplex PCR reads through MiXCR, listing each CDR3 protein once. The profile shows 2,000 to 2,500 distinct CDR3 sequences, over 20% of them singletons. Germline assignment: CDR1 DFQATT and CDR2 SNEGSKA (reference sequence). The CDR3 runs to 13 residues. V was clipped by 6 bases and J by 5 bases, with 16 bases between them. Amplification of TCR beta used genomic DNA extracted from peripheral blood. These data originate in a study of T cell repertoires in aging, cancer and after chemotherapy. Notes on the study in general: Lymphoid organ infiltration in hematological cancer patients may impair thymic emigration or peripheral T cell expansion.

The clonotype originates from a human donor with a blood cancer. The sample consisted of blood. V usage is TRBV20-1 and J usage is TRBJ1-1; D gene ambiguous. The CDR3 here is CSALRWGLTEAFF. In nucleotides, the CDR3 is TGCAGTGCCCTCCGCTGGGGTTTAACTGAAGCTTTCTTT.